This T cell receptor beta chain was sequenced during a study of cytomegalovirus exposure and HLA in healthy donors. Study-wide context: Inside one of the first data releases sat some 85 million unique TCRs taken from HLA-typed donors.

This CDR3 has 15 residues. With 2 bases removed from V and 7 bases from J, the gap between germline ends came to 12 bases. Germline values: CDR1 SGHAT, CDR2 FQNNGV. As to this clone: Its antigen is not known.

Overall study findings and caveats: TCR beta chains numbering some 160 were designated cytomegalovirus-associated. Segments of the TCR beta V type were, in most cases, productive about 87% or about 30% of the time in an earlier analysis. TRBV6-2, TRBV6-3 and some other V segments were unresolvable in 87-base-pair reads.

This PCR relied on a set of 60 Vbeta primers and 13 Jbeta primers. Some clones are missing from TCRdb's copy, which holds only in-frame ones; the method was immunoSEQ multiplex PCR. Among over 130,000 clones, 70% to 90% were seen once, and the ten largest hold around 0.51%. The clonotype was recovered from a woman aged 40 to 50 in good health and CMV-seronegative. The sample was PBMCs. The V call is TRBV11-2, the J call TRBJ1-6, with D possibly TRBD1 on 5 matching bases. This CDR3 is CASSLWGSPNSPLHF. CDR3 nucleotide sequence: TGTGCCAGCAGCTTATGGGGCAGCCCAAATTCACCCCTCCACTTT.